The 9 T cell receptor beta chains in this list originate from one sample, sequenced in a study of T cell changes during pregnancy in multiple sclerosis. The protocol was immunoSEQ multiplex PCR, while the TCRdb copy is restricted to in-frame clones and leaves out a portion. Among roughly 40,000 clones, about 91% were seen once, and the ten largest hold 7.5% to 10%. The material sequenced was CD8+ T cells from peripheral blood mononuclear cells, taken before pregnancy. These receptors originate from a female donor with multiple sclerosis, enrolled in a pregnancy study.

This sequence joins TRBV9 and TRBJ2-7; 8 bases agree with TRBD2. J lost 4 bases, V lost 0 bases, and 6 bases had no gene match. The germline V gene encodes CDR1 SGDLS and CDR2 YYNGEE. This CDR3 has 15 amino acids. This CDR3 is CASSVAGGRTYEQYF. The CDR3 DNA is TGTGCCAGCAGCGTAGCTGGCGGGAGGACGTACGAGCAGTACTTC.

V usage is TRBV7-2 and J usage is TRBJ1-2; 8 bases are a match to TRBD1. Per germline, CDR1 SGHTA and CDR2 FQGNSA. This CDR3 is 17 amino acids long. The V gene end was trimmed by 4 bases and the J gene end by 0 bases; junction bases not matched to a gene: 10. As DNA, the CDR3 is TGTGCCAGCAGCTACCTGGGACAGGCTTTTTCTAACTATGGCTACACCTTC. Its translation: CASSYLGQAFSNYGYTF. The full variable domain, with the rest looked up from reference TRBV7-2 and TRBJ1-2, is GAGVSQSPSNKVTEKGKDVELRCDPISGHTALYWYRQSLGQGLEFLIYFQGNSAPDKSGLPSDRFSAERTGGSVSTLTIQRTQQEDSAVYLCASSYLGQAFSNYGYTFGSGTRLTVV.

The chain joins TRBV6-5 to TRBJ2-7; no clear D. Deletions cut 5 bases from V and 0 bases from J, with 11 bases between. CDR1 is MNHEY, CDR2 SVGAGI, per germline. CDR3 length equals 14 residues. The CDR3 region is CASSPTILSYEQYF. CDR3 sequence (DNA): TGTGCCAGCAGTCCGACAATTCTCTCCTACGAGCAGTACTTC.

This clone is a singleton in its sample. The chain is built from TRBV5-4 and TRBJ2-2, with a weak D call TRBD1 (6 bases). The germline CDR1 and CDR2 sequences are SGHNT and YYREEE (reference sequence). The CDR3 has 13 residues. The germline V and J ends were trimmed by 2 bases and 5 bases, with 7 bases remaining between them. In nucleotides, the CDR3 is TGTGCCAGCAGCTTCAGGGGAACCGGGGAGCTGTTTTTT. This translates into CASSFRGTGELFF. The full variable domain, completed using reference TRBV5-4 and TRBJ2-2, is ETGVTQSPTHLIKTRGQQVTLRCSSQSGHNTVSWYQQALGQGPQFIFQYYREEENGRGNFPPRFSGLQFPNYSSELNVNALELDDSALYLCASSFRGTGELFFGEGSRLTVL.

This chain uses TRBV5-4 with TRBJ2-7; D remains ambiguous. From germline, CDR1 is SGHNT and CDR2 YYREEE (reference sequence). The CDR3 length is 14 residues. V was cut by 1 base and J by 0 bases, with 8 bases left in between. The CDR3 spells CASSLMGASYEQYF. The DNA for the CDR3 is TGTGCCAGCAGCTTGATGGGCGCCTCCTACGAGCAGTACTTC.

V is TRBV2 and J is TRBJ2-7; D remains unclear. Per germline, CDR1 SNHLY and CDR2 FYNNEI. The CDR3 covers 15 residues. V was pared by 4 bases and J by 0 bases, with 13 bases between. CDR3 nucleotide sequence: TGTGCCAGCAGTGGTGTCGGTCGAAGCTCCTACGAGCAGTACTTC. It encodes CASSGVGRSSYEQYF.

This clone has only one observation. The CDR3 protein is CASSQSGCDSRFYNEQFF. The CDR3 nucleotides read TGCGCCAGCAGTCAATCTGGTTGCGACAGCCGTTTCTACAATGAGCAGTTCTTC. This chain links TRBV23-1 with TRBJ2-1; possibly TRBD1 for D (5 bases). TRBV23-1 is classed as an ORF, of uncertain function. The CDR3 is 18 amino acids. V lost 0 bases, J lost 3 bases, and 18 bases lay in between.

The chain combines TRBV27 with TRBJ2-7, with 9 bases fitting TRBD2. This CDR3 spans 14 amino acids. Germline-derived CDR1 and CDR2 are MNHEY and SMNVEV (reference sequence). V shed 3 bases and J 5 bases; nucleotides not matched to a gene: 5. As DNA, the CDR3 is TGTGCCAGCAGTTTTAGCGGGAGACCCCACGAGCAGTACTTC. Its protein product is CASSFSGRPHEQYF.

This rearrangement joins TRBV2 to TRBJ2-1; the D gene is possibly TRBD2 (6 bases). The CDR3 extends over 10 amino acids. In germline, CDR1 is SNHLY, CDR2 FYNNEI. V gave up 8 bases and J gave up 10 bases, with 9 bases separating them. The CDR3 DNA is TGTGCCAGCGGGGGGAGGGAGCAGTTCTTC. Protein: CASGGREQFF.